This passage covers 29 T cell receptor beta chains from one sample sequenced in a study of T-cell reconstitution after alpha-beta-depleted transplantation in children. For TCRbeta, the library was prepared with unique molecular identifiers. Using its own MiXCR run on the PCR reads, TCRdb lists one record per CDR3 protein. Of about 870,000 distinct CDR3 sequences listed, roughly 15% are singletons. This sample comprised PBMCs, mostly from graft donor cells, obtained 360 days after TCRalphabeta/CD19-depleted stem cell transplant. Receptor source: a male patient younger than 18 who had a stem cell transplant for acute lymphoblastic leukemia, so the T cells may come from the graft donor.

This clonotype was seen ten or more times. V usage is TRBV12-3 or TRBV12-4 and J usage is TRBJ2-4; D is perhaps TRBD1 (5 bases). The CDR3 length is 15 residues. V was trimmed by 6 bases and J by 0 bases, leaving 12 bases between them. The CDR3 spells CASSPLQGAKNIQYF. Written as DNA, the CDR3 is TGTGCCAGCAGCCCTCTCCAGGGAGCCAAAAACATTCAGTACTTC.

This clonotype has more than one count but fewer than ten. The chain joins TRBV20-1 to TRBJ1-1, with D possibly matching TRBD1 (5 bases). There are 12 residues in the CDR3. CDR1 is DFQATT, CDR2 SNEGSKA, per germline (reference sequence). Trimming removed 3 bases from V and 6 bases from J, with 11 bases in between. The CDR3 bases are TGCAGTGCTAGGGAGAGGGGATCTGAAGCTTTCTTT. Encoded protein: CSARERGSEAFF.

The V and J genes are TRBV27 and TRBJ2-3; 9 nucleotides match TRBD2. CDR3 length equals 18 residues. The V gene end was trimmed by 6 bases and the J gene end by 4 bases; junction bases not matched to a gene: 17. In germline, CDR1 is MNHEY, CDR2 SMNVEV (reference sequence). CDR3 protein: CASSGGNQLAGRSDTQYF. In nucleotides, the CDR3 is TGTGCCAGCAGCGGAGGCAATCAACTAGCGGGCAGATCAGATACGCAGTATTTT.

The J gene is TRBJ1-1, the V gene TRBV7-6; tentatively, D is TRBD1 (5 bases). The V gene's germline CDR1 is SGHVS and CDR2 FNYEAQ. CDR3 size: 13 residues. V was pared by 5 bases and J by 3 bases, with 10 bases between. CDR3 protein: CASSLGDDTEAFF. The CDR3, as DNA: TGTGCCAGCAGCCTAGGGGATGACACTGAAGCTTTCTTT.

This clonotype was picked up a small number of times. The V and J genes are TRBV20-1 and TRBJ2-3; 11 positions match TRBD2. Germline V CDR1 and CDR2: DFQATT, SNEGSKA (reference sequence). The CDR3 contains 15 residues. With V trimmed by 5 bases and J by 2 bases, 6 bases remained unmatched. This chain's CDR3 is CSALAGGAHTDTQYF. The CDR3 DNA sequence: TGCAGTGCTCTAGCGGGAGGTGCTCACACAGATACGCAGTATTTT.

This chain links TRBV20-1 with TRBJ2-7; the match to TRBD2 covers 10 bases. V shed 1 base, J shed 7 bases, and the junction held 13 bases outside the gene matches. The germline V gene encodes CDR1 DFQATT and CDR2 SNEGSKA (reference sequence). The CDR3 extends over 16 amino acids. This chain's CDR3 is CSARAYLAGEAREQYF. The CDR3 bases are TGCAGTGCTAGAGCCTACCTAGCGGGAGAAGCGAGGGAGCAGTACTTC.

This clonotype was observed a handful of times. The V call is TRBV7-2, the J call TRBJ2-1, with 11 bases lining up with TRBD2. V trimming: 0 bases; J trimming: 6 bases; junction bases outside the gene matches: 10. The CDR3 is 18 amino acids. Germline CDR1 is SGHTA and CDR2 is FQGNSA. The DNA for the CDR3 is TGTGCCAGCAGCTTAGCCCGAGATAGCGGGAGGGCCTTCAATGAGCAGTTCTTC. This encodes CASSLARDSGRAFNEQFF.

This clonotype has a handful of counts. V and J are TRBV4-1 and TRBJ2-7; D gene ambiguous. The CDR3 is 19 residues long. Trimming left V 4 bases short and J 5 bases short, with 30 bases between. Germline V gene data show CDR1 as MGHRA and CDR2 as YSYEKL. Written as DNA, the CDR3 is TGCGCCAGCAGCCGGATCCATCTCCAGGTAGTTCCCGCCTTGGACGAGCAGTACTTC. Translating gives CASSRIHLQVVPALDEQYF.

CDR3: CASSLAGVITGELFF. The CDR3 DNA is TGTGCCAGCAGTTTAGCGGGAGTAATCACCGGGGAGCTGTTTTTT. J is TRBJ2-2 and V is TRBV12-3 or TRBV12-4, with D tentatively TRBD2 (5 bases). The CDR3 sequence is 15 residues long. V shed 0 bases and J shed 4 bases, with 9 bases lying between them.

Many counts were recorded for this clonotype. This chain uses TRBV29-1 with TRBJ1-2; D possibly corresponds to TRBD1 (6 bases). V lost 1 base and J 5 bases, leaving 14 bases between the germline ends. The germline V gene has CDR1 SQVTM and CDR2 ANQGSEA. The CDR3 consists of 14 residues. CDR3 residues: CSVEGGGRRYGYTF. CDR3 DNA sequence: TGCAGCGTTGAAGGGGGGGGCAGGAGATATGGCTACACCTTC.

This clonotype was detected ten times or more. The chain combines TRBV3-1 with TRBJ2-3; no definite D call. Germline V gene sequence: CDR1 LGHDT, CDR2 YNNKEL (reference sequence). This CDR3 region has 15 residues. Between the trimmed V and J ends, which lost 8 bases and 2 bases, there was a span of 17 bases. The CDR3, as DNA: TGTGCCAGCCGTGACGGAGTCGGGCCCACAGATACGCAGTATTTT. Protein: CASRDGVGPTDTQYF.

This clonotype was counted at least ten times. The gene calls are TRBV9 and TRBJ2-7; 10 nucleotides line up with TRBD1. J gave up 5 bases and V 3 bases, and 8 bases lay outside the gene matches. This CDR3 has 15 amino acids. Germline assignment: CDR1 SGDLS and CDR2 YYNGEE. The CDR3 reads CASSDPGTGVNEQYF. CDR3 in DNA: TGTGCCAGCAGCGACCCCGGGACAGGGGTAAACGAGCAGTACTTC.

The sample holds a few counts of this clonotype. The rearrangement links TRBV13 to TRBJ2-7; 7 bases agree with TRBD2. The V gene end was trimmed by 4 bases and the J gene end by 7 bases; junction bases not matched to a gene: 4. This CDR3 spans 12 amino acids. The germline V gene encodes CDR1 PRHDT and CDR2 FYEKMQ (reference sequence). The CDR3 bases are TGTGCCAGCAGCTCCCAAGCGGGGGAGCAGTACTTC. Translated: CASSSQAGEQYF.

This clonotype occurred a few times. The chain links TRBV7-6 to TRBJ2-3; the D gene is possibly TRBD2 (7 bases). Germline assignment: CDR1 SGHVS and CDR2 FNYEAQ. V was pared by 5 bases and J by 2 bases, with 17 bases between. The CDR3 spans 16 residues. The CDR3 DNA sequence: TGTGCCAGCAGCCCTAGCGGCAGGGGAAACACAGATACGCAGTATTTT. It codes for CASSPSGRGNTDTQYF.

The sample holds one count of this clonotype. This chain joins TRBV27 and TRBJ2-7; D unresolved. V was pared by 0 bases and J by 3 bases, with 9 bases between. The germline CDR1 and CDR2 sequences are MNHEY and SMNVEV (reference sequence). The CDR3 has 14 residues. CDR3 protein: CASSLSVSHYEQYF. CDR3 sequence (DNA): TGTGCCAGCAGTTTATCGGTTTCCCACTACGAGCAGTACTTC.

The rearrangement uses TRBV20-1 and TRBJ2-7; 7 bases are a match to TRBD2. There are 12 residues in the CDR3. Germline V gene sequence: CDR1 DFQATT, CDR2 SNEGSKA (reference sequence). Trimming at V came to 3 bases and at J to 6 bases, leaving 5 bases not matched to a gene. The CDR3 nucleotides read TGCAGTGCTAGGGCTAGCGGCCCCGAGCAGTACTTC. It translates to CSARASGPEQYF.

This clonotype has only a few counts. The rearrangement joins TRBV30 to TRBJ1-3; D is undetermined. The V gene lost 4 bases and the J gene lost 2 bases, with 12 bases spanning the gap. This CDR3 is built from 14 residues. Germline V gene data show CDR1 as GTSNPN and CDR2 as SVGIG (reference sequence). The CDR3 reads CAWTPLPTGNTIYF. The CDR3 nucleotides are TGTGCCTGGACCCCTTTACCCACTGGAAACACCATATATTTT.

The chain is built from TRBV15 and TRBJ1-1; D ambiguous. Deletions cut 1 base from V and 1 base from J, with 16 bases between. This CDR3 is built from 17 residues. CDR1 and CDR2 (germline): LNHNV, YYDKDF (reference sequence). The CDR3 loop reads CATSRGAEAGRNTEAFF. The CDR3 region has the DNA TGTGCCACCAGCAGAGGAGCCGAAGCCGGACGGAACACTGAAGCTTTCTTT.

This clonotype has a count of ten or more. This sequence joins TRBV27 and TRBJ2-3, with 7 nucleotides matching TRBD1. V gave up 3 bases and J gave up 0 bases; unmatched junction bases: 3. CDR1 MNHEY and CDR2 SMNVEV come from the germline V gene (reference sequence). The CDR3 has 15 amino acids. The CDR3 is CASSFPGQSTDTQYF. CDR3 DNA sequence: TGTGCCAGCAGTTTCCCGGGACAGAGCACAGATACGCAGTATTTT.

The V gene is TRBV6-5, the J gene TRBJ2-7; the D is unclear. This CDR3 is 14 amino acids long. Deletions cut 1 base from V and 2 bases from J, with 9 bases between. The germline V gene encodes CDR1 MNHEY and CDR2 SVGAGI. The CDR3 nucleotides read TGTGCCAGCAGTTACTATGGCCCCCCCTACGAGCAGTACTTC. This encodes CASSYYGPPYEQYF.

J is TRBJ2-7 and V is TRBV29-1; 8 nucleotides match TRBD1. After removal of 4 bases from V and 1 base from J, the junction contained 3 bases not matched to a gene. CDR1 is SQVTM and CDR2 is ANQGSEA in the germline V gene. The CDR3 consists of 13 residues. This CDR3 is CSVVGDRSYEQYF. CDR3 nucleotides: TGCAGCGTTGTTGGGGACAGGTCCTACGAGCAGTACTTC.

This clonotype appeared a few times. The junction and the germline gene differ at one end; a read error may be behind it. The chain carries TRBV6-5 and TRBJ2-1; 10 bases map to TRBD2. Germline CDR1 is MNHEY and CDR2 is SVGAGI. This CDR3 comprises 16 residues. In nucleotides, the CDR3 is TGTGCCAGCAGTTACATTATGGCTAGCGGGAGAGACCCACTGATCTTC. Translated, it gives CASSYIMASGRDPLIF.

This clonotype showed up just a few times. The chain recombines TRBV21-1 with TRBJ2-7; TRBD2 is the table's D call and was not checked against the DNA. TRBV21-1 is described as a pseudogene. The length of the CDR3 is 14 residues. CDR3 sequence reads: CASSTRDEQYEQYF. CDR3 coding DNA: TGTGCCAGCAGCACCCGGGACGAGCAATACGAGCAGTACTTC.

This clonotype was detected only a few times. This chain links TRBV10-3 with TRBJ2-1; 11 bases match TRBD2. This CDR3 has 20 residues. The ends lost 2 bases at V and 5 bases at J; junction bases unmatched: 17. CDR1 and CDR2 from the germline V gene are ENHRY and SYGVKD. CDR3: CAISELGGLAGNPSDNEQFF. The CDR3 bases are TGTGCCATCAGTGAGCTCGGAGGACTAGCGGGTAACCCGTCGGACAATGAGCAGTTCTTC.

This clonotype was seen a handful of times. J is TRBJ2-7 and V is TRBV5-4, with D tentatively TRBD1 (5 bases). Germline values: CDR1 SGHNT, CDR2 YYREEE (reference sequence). The length of the CDR3 is 13 residues. V shed 1 base and J shed 3 bases, with 8 bases lying between them. This CDR3 reads CASSLRQHYEQYF. CDR3 nucleotides: TGTGCCAGCAGCTTGAGACAGCACTACGAGCAGTACTTC.

The gene calls are TRBV6-1 and TRBJ2-1, with D perhaps matching TRBD2 (5 bases). V gave up 7 bases and J gave up 6 bases, with 19 bases separating them. The CDR3 has 15 residues. Germline CDR1 and CDR2: MNHNS and SASEGT. The CDR3 sequence is CASTSPGWYGNEQFF. The CDR3 DNA reads TGTGCCAGCACCTCGCCGGGATGGTATGGCAATGAGCAGTTCTTC.

In this sample, this clonotype turned up a few times. The V gene is TRBV20-1, the J gene TRBJ1-2; D might be TRBD1 (6 bases). CDR3 length: 12 amino acids. The germline V gene encodes CDR1 DFQATT and CDR2 SNEGSKA (reference sequence). V was shortened by 3 bases and J by 8 bases, with 13 bases between the two germline ends. CDR3 sequence reads: CSASGGLWGYTF. CDR3 nucleotides: TGCAGTGCTAGCGGGGGGCTCTGGGGCTACACCTTC.

The chain combines TRBV7-3 with TRBJ2-1; TRBD2 aligns across 9 bases. CDR1 SGHTA and CDR2 FQGTGA come from the germline V gene. Trimming removed 1 base from V and 2 bases from J; junction bases left unmatched: 9. There are 18 residues in the CDR3. CDR3 sequence (DNA): TGTGCCAGCAGCTTAAGAGTAGCGGGGGCACTGACCTACAATGAGCAGTTCTTC. This sequence encodes CASSLRVAGALTYNEQFF.

The J gene is TRBJ2-1, the V gene TRBV20-1; 7 bases line up with TRBD2. Germline CDR1 reads DFQATT; CDR2 reads SNEGSKA (reference sequence). V was pared by 1 base and J by 6 bases, with 6 bases of the junction left unmatched. The CDR3 is 14 residues long. CDR3 nucleotides: TGCAGTGCTAGAGGGACTAGAAGGGGCAATGAGCAGTTCTTC. This gives the protein CSARGTRRGNEQFF.